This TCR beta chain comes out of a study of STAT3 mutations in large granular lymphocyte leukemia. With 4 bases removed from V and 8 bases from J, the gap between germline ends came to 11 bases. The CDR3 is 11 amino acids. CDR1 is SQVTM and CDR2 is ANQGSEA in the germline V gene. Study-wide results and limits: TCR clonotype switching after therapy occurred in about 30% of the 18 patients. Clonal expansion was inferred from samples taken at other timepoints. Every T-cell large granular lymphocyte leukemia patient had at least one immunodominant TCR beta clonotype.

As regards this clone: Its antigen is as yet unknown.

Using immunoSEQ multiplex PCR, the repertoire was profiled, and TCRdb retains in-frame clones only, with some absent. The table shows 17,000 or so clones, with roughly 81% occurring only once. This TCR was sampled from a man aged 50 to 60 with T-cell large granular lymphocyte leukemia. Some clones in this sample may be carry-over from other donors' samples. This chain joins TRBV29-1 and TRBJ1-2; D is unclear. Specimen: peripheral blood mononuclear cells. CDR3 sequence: CSVGLEDGYTF. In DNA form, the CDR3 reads TGCAGCGTTGGGCTTGAGGACGGCTACACCTTC. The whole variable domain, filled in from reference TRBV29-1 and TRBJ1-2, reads SAVISQKPSRDICQRGTSLTIQCQVDSQVTMMFWYRQQPGQSLTLIATANQGSEATYESGFVIDKFPISRPNLTFSTLTVSNMSPEDSSIYLCSVGLEDGYTFGSGTRLTVV.